One sample yielded the 9 T cell receptor beta chains listed below, sequenced in a study of blood T cell repertoires in COVID-19. Using immunoSEQ multiplex PCR, the repertoire was profiled, and TCRdb retains in-frame clones only, with some absent. The profile covers 210,000 or so clones, with more than 80% appearing a single time and over 6% taken by the ten largest. The source material was peripheral blood. The receptors here all came from a woman aged 80 or over with COVID-19, enrolled during active disease.

The chain couples TRBV6-2 or TRBV6-3 to TRBJ1-5, with D unclear. Trimming removed 1 base at V and 4 bases at J, with 11 bases between. Per germline, CDR1 MNHEY and CDR2 SVGEGT. The CDR3 is 15 residues long. Here the CDR3 reads CASSYFSGPNQPQHF. The CDR3 nucleotides are TGTGCCAGCAGTTACTTTAGCGGGCCGAATCAGCCCCAGCATTTT.

This chain uses TRBV5-1 with TRBJ1-4, with TRBD1 matching over 8 bases. In germline, CDR1 is SGHRS, CDR2 YFSETQ. This CDR3 region has 18 residues. The ends lost 3 bases at V and 1 base at J; junction bases unmatched: 11. The CDR3, as DNA: TGCGCCAGCAGCTGGGGGCGTCAGGGGGCCGAAACTAATGAAAAACTGTTTTTT. Translation gives CASSWGRQGAETNEKLFF.

The chain links TRBV3-1 (or the pseudogene TRBV3-2) to TRBJ2-1, with D possibly matching TRBD2 (5 bases). Trimming cost V 1 base and J 0 bases, with 7 bases left between them. Germline CDR1 is LGHDT and CDR2 is YNNKEL (reference sequence). This CDR3 is 15 amino acids long. The CDR3 spells CASSQAGSSYNEQFF. CDR3 nucleotides: TGTGCCAGCAGCCAAGCGGGGAGCTCCTACAATGAGCAGTTCTTC.

This clone has only one observation. The rearrangement joins TRBV7-3 to TRBJ1-1; maybe TRBD1 (6 bases). The germline V gene encodes CDR1 SGHTA and CDR2 FQGTGA. This CDR3 is 14 amino acids long. Between the trimmed V and J ends, which lost 5 bases and 1 base, there was a span of 11 bases. The CDR3 sequence is CASSRGTPNTEAFF. Here the CDR3 DNA reads TGTGCCAGCAGCCGAGGGACACCGAACACTGAAGCTTTCTTT. Full variable domain (missing parts from reference TRBV7-3 and TRBJ1-1): GAGVSQTPSNKVTEKGKYVELRCDPISGHTALYWYRQSLGQGPEFLIYFQGTGAADDSGLPNDRFFAVRPEGSVSTLKIQRTERGDSAVYLCASSRGTPNTEAFFGQGTRLTVV.

V gene TRBV19 combines with J gene TRBJ2-2; D is perhaps TRBD2 (5 bases). CDR1 and CDR2 from the germline V gene are LNHDA and SQIVND (reference sequence). V lost 5 bases, J lost 4 bases, and 11 bases lay in between. The CDR3 contains 14 residues. The CDR3 DNA reads TGTGCCAGTAGTTCACGGACTGTCACCGGGGAGCTGTTTTTT. Residues: CASSSRTVTGELFF.

The V and J genes are TRBV20-1 and TRBJ1-2; D gene ambiguous. The CDR3 is made up of 11 amino acids. Looked up from germline, CDR1 is DFQATT and CDR2 is SNEGSKA (reference sequence). Deletions cut 5 bases from V and 4 bases from J, with 8 bases between. The CDR3 DNA reads as TGCAGTGCTGGTGACGGCTATGGCTACACCTTC. Amino acid sequence: CSAGDGYGYTF.

The rearrangement joins TRBV28 to TRBJ1-1; D is possibly TRBD1 (5 bases). The V and J ends lost 3 bases and 3 bases respectively, with 14 bases between them. Germline CDR1 MDHEN, CDR2 SYDVKM. The CDR3 is 15 residues long. The CDR3 DNA sequence: TGTGCCAGCAGTTTGGGCGGGGGTCCGGACACTGAAGCTTTCTTT. As protein: CASSLGGGPDTEAFF.

V and J are TRBV6-5 and TRBJ1-2; 12 bases fit TRBD1. This CDR3 has 16 amino acids. CDR1 and CDR2 from the germline V gene are MNHEY and SVGAGI. V was clipped by 4 bases and J by 7 bases; unmatched bases: 10. The CDR3 protein is CASSSGTGGIGRGYTF. The CDR3 nucleotides are TGTGCCAGCAGTTCCGGGACAGGGGGCATCGGTCGTGGCTACACCTTC.

The J gene is TRBJ2-7, the V gene TRBV3-1 (or the pseudogene TRBV3-2); TRBD2 matches 12 bases. CDR1 is LGHDT, CDR2 YNNKEL, per germline (reference sequence). The junction had 11 bases not matched to a gene; V was cut back by 2 bases and J by 0 bases. CDR3 length: 19 residues. CDR3 coding DNA: TGTGCCAGCAGCCAAACCGGGACTAGCGGGTTACGCCCCTCCTACGAGCAGTACTTC. Translated, it gives CASSQTGTSGLRPSYEQYF.